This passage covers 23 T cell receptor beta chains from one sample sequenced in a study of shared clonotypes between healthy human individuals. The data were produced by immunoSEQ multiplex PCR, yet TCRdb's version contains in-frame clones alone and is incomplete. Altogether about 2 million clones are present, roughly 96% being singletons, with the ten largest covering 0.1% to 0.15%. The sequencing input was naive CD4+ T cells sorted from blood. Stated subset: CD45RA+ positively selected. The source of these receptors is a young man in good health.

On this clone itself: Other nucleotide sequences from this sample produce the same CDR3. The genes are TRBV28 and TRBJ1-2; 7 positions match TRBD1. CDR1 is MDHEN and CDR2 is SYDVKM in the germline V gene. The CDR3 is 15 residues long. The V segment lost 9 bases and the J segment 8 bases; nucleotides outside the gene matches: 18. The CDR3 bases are TGTGCCAGTAGCGGGGCGGGGATAACAGGGGACGGCTACACCTTC. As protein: CASSGAGITGDGYTF.

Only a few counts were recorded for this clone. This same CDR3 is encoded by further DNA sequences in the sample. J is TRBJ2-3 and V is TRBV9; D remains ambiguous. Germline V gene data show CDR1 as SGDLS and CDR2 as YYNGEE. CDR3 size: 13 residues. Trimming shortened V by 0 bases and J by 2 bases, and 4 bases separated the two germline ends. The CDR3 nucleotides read TGTGCCAGCAGCGTAGACAACACAGATACGCAGTATTTT. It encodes CASSVDNTDTQYF.

The CDR3 protein is CAWSVTPHGGFQETQYF. DNA of the CDR3: TGTGCCTGGAGTGTAACTCCCCATGGGGGGTTTCAAGAGACCCAGTACTTC. The genes are TRBV30 and TRBJ2-5, with a weak D call TRBD2 (6 bases). The CDR3 is 17 amino acids. The V gene lost 0 bases and the J gene lost 2 bases, with 19 bases spanning the gap. Germline lookup yields CDR1 GTSNPN and CDR2 SVGIG (reference sequence).

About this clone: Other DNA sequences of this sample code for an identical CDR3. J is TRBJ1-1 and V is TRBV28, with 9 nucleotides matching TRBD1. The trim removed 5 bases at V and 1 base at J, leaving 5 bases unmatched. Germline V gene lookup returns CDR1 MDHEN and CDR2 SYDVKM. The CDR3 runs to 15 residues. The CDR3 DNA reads TGTGCCAGCAGTCTACCGGGACAGGGGAACACTGAAGCTTTCTTT. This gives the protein CASSLPGQGNTEAFF.

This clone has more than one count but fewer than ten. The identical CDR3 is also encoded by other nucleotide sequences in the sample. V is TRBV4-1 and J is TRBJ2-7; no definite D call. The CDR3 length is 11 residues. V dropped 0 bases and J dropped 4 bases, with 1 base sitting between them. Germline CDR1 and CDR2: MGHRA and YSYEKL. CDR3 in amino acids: CASSQEYEQYF. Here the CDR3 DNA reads TGCGCCAGCAGCCAAGAATACGAGCAGTACTTC.

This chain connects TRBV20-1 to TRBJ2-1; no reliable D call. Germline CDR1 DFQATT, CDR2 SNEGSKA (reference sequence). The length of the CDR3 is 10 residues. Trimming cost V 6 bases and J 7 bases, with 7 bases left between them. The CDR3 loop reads CSAENNEQFF. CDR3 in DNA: TGCAGTGCGGAAAATAATGAGCAGTTCTTC.

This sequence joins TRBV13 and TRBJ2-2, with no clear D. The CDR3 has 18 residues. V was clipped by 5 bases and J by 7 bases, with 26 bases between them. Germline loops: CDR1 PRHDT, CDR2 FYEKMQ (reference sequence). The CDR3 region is CASSNRRPGGRGVGELFF. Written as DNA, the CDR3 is TGTGCCAGCAGCAACCGGAGACCCGGTGGGCGTGGGGTCGGGGAGCTGTTTTTT.

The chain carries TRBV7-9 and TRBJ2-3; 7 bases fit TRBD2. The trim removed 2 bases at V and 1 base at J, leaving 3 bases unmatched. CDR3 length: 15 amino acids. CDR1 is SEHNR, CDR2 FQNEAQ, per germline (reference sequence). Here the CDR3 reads CASSLLAGGTDTQYF. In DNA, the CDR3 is TGTGCCAGCAGCTTACTTGCGGGGGGCACAGATACGCAGTATTTT. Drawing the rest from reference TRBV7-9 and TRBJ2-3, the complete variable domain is DTGVSQNPRHKITKRGQNVTFRCDPISEHNRLYWYRQTLGQGPEFLTYFQNEAQLEKSRLLSDRFSAERPKGSFSTLEIQRTEQGDSAMYLCASSLLAGGTDTQYFGPGTRLTVL.

CDR3 in DNA: TGTGCCAGCACATACCGGGACAGATTGAACTATGGCTACACCTTC. Amino acids: CASTYRDRLNYGYTF. V and J are TRBV28 and TRBJ1-2; 7 positions agree with TRBD1. The CDR3 consists of 15 residues. Germline V gene sequence: CDR1 MDHEN, CDR2 SYDVKM. V shed 7 bases and J 2 bases; nucleotides not matched to a gene: 10.

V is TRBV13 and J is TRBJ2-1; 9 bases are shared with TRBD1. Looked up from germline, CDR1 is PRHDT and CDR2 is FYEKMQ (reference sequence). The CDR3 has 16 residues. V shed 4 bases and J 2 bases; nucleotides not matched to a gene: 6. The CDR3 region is CASSSNRGHTYNEQFF. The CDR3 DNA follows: TGTGCCAGCAGCTCAAACAGGGGGCACACCTACAATGAGCAGTTCTTC.

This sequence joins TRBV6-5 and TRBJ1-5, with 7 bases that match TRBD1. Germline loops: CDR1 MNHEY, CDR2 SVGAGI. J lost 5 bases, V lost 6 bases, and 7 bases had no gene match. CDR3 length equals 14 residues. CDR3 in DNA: TGTGCCAGCAGCAGGACAGGTACTGATCAGCCCCAGCATTTT. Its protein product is CASSRTGTDQPQHF.

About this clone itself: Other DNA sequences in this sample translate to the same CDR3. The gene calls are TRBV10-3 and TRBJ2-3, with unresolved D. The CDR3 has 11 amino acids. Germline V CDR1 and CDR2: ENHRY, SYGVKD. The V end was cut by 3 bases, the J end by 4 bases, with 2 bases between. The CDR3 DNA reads TGTGCCATCAGTGACGCAGATACGCAGTATTTT. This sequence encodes CAISDADTQYF.

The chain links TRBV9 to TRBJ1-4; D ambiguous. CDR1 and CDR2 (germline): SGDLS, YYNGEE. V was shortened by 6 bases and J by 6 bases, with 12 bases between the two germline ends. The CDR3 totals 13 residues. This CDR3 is CASKNPLDEKLFF. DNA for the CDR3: TGTGCCAGCAAAAATCCATTGGATGAAAAACTGTTTTTT.

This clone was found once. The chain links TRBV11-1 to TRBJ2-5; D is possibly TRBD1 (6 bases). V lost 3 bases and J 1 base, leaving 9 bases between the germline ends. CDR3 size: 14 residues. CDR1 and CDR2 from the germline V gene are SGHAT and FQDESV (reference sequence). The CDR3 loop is CASSFGQLQETQYF. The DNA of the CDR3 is TGTGCCAGCAGCTTCGGACAGCTCCAAGAGACCCAGTACTTC.

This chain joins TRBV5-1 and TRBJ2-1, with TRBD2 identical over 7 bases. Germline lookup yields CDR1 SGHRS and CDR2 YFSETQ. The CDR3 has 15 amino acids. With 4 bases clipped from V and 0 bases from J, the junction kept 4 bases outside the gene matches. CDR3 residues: CASSEAGNSYNEQFF. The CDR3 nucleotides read TGCGCCAGCAGCGAAGCGGGAAACTCCTACAATGAGCAGTTCTTC.

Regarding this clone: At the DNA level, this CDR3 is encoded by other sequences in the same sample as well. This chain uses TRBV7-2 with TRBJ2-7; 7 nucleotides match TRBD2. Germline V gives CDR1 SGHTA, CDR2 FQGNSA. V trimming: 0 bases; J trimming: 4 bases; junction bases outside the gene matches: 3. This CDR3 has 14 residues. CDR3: CASSLAGGPYEQYF. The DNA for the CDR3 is TGTGCCAGCAGCTTAGCGGGAGGGCCTTACGAGCAGTACTTC. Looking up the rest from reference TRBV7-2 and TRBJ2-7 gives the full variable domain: GAGVSQSPSNKVTEKGKDVELRCDPISGHTALYWYRQSLGQGLEFLIYFQGNSAPDKSGLPSDRFSAERTGGSVSTLTIQRTQQEDSAVYLCASSLAGGPYEQYFGPGTRLTVT.

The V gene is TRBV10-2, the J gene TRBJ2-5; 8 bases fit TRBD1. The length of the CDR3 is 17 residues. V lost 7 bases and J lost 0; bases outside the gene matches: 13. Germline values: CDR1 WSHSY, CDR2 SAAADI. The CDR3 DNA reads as TGCGCCAGCAAACGGAGTGGGAGACAGGGGTACCAAGAGACCCAGTACTTC. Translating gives CASKRSGRQGYQETQYF.

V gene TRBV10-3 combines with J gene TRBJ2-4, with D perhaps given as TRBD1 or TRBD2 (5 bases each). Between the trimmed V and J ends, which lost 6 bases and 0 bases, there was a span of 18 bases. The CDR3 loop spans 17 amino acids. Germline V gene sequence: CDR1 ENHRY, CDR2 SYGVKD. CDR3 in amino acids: CAISPLGGGLAKNIQYF. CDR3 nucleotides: TGTGCCATCAGCCCACTTGGGGGTGGCCTAGCCAAAAACATTCAGTACTTC.

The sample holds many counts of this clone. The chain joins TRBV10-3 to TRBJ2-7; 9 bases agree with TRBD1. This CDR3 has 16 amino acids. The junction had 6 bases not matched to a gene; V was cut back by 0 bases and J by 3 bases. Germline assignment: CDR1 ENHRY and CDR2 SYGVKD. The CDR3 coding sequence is TGTGCCATCAGTGAGTCGACAGGGGGTTTTGGCTACGAGCAGTACTTC. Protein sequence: CAISESTGGFGYEQYF.

The CDR3 DNA follows: TGCGCCAGCAGCTTCTCAGATTCCAGCATTCAGTACTTC. Amino acid sequence: CASSFSDSSIQYF. The rearrangement links TRBV5-1 to TRBJ2-4; D unresolved. Trimming shortened V by 2 bases and J by 9 bases, and 12 bases separated the two germline ends. The CDR3 consists of 13 residues. Germline V gene lookup returns CDR1 SGHRS and CDR2 YFSETQ.

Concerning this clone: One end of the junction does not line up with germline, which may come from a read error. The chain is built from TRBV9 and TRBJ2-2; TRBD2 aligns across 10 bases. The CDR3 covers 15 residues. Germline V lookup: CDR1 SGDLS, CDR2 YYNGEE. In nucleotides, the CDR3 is TGTGCTAGCAGCTGGACTAGCGGGAACACCGGGGAGCTGTTTTTT. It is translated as CASSWTSGNTGELFF.

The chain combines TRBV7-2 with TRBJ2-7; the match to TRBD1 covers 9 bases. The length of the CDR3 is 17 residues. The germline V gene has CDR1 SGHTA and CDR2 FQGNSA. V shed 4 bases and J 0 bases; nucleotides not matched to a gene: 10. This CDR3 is CASSSFPGQGASYEQYF. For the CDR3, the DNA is TGTGCCAGCAGCTCCTTCCCGGGACAGGGAGCCTCCTACGAGCAGTACTTC.

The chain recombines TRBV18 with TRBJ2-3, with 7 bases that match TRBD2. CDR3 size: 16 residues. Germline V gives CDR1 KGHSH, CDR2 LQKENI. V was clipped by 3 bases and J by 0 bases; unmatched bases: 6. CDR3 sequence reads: CASSPSLAISTDTQYF. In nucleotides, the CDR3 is TGTGCCAGCTCACCCTCACTAGCGATAAGCACAGATACGCAGTATTTT.